The present T cell receptor (beta chain) was sequenced within a study of T cells in Graves' hyperthyroidism and ophthalmopathy. Study results and limitations: Ophthalmopathy could be told apart from stable hyperthyroidism with a 13 V-J model. Most expanded thyroid clonotypes above 0.001 also appeared in blood.

RNA transcripts served as the template for amplifying TCR beta CDR3 regions. With the HTBI primer set, the TCR CDR3 went through a first round of RT-PCR. Each CDR3 protein gets one entry after TCRdb re-called the multiplex PCR reads with MiXCR. The repertoire holds hundreds of thousands of distinct CDR3 sequences, with over 35% as singletons. Uncontrolled infection, other autoimmune disease, pregnancy or lactation led to exclusion. This CDR3 is built from 15 residues. V was pared by 4 bases and J by 3 bases, with 15 bases between. This clonotype occurred a few times. Its cognate antigen is unknown. The V call is TRBV12-3 or TRBV12-4, the J call TRBJ1-1; D not resolved. This receptor was obtained from a man between 18 and 35 years old with Graves' hyperthyroidism. Sample: blood. The CDR3 nucleotides are TGTGCCAGCAGTTCACTGTCCCCCGCAGACACTGAAGCTTTCTTT. Residues: CASSSLSPADTEAFF.